Listed below are T cell receptor beta chains from one sample, sequenced in a study of STAT5B mutations in CD4+ large granular lymphocyte leukemia. The assay was immunoSEQ multiplex PCR, and TCRdb's table has in-frame clones only and misses some. This table has more than 20,000 clones, over 65% appearing once. Sequenced material: CD4+ T cells from blood buffy coats. All receptors come from a human donor in good health. The CDR3 runs from the conserved cysteine through the conserved F or W. D genes are given only for firm matches. Rows give clone size only sometimes, using once, few, many, or a class for an expanded clone.

V	D	size	length	J	DNA	CDR3
TRBV15	-	-	13	TRBJ2-5	TGTGCCACCAGCAGAGATCGCTACGAGACCCAGTACTTC	CATSRDRYETQYF
TRBV10-2	TRBD2	-	15	TRBJ2-1	TGCGCCAGCAGTGAGCCCGGGACTAGCGGAAATGAGCAGTTCTTC	CASSEPGTSGNEQFF
TRBV7-9	TRBD2	-	13	TRBJ2-3	TGTGCCAGCAGCTTGCGGGAGACAGATACGCAGTATTTT	CASSLRETDTQYF
TRBV28	-	-	13	TRBJ1-2	TGTGCCAGCAGTGTTGCGGGTGATGATGGCTACACCTTC	CASSVAGDDGYTF
TRBV2	-	-	14	TRBJ2-5	TGTGCCAGCAGTGAAGCGGTGGGGGTGGAGACCCAGTACTTC	CASSEAVGVETQYF
TRBV18	TRBD1	-	21	TRBJ2-3	TGTGCCAGCTCACCACGGGCTGGGACAGGAGCCCTCTTGGGAGGCACAGATACGCAGTATTTT	CASSPRAGTGALLGGTDTQYF
TRBV7-2	TRBD1	few	13	TRBJ1-1	TGTGCCAGCAGCTTAGACGGCAGGGGGCCGGCTTTCTTT	CASSLDGRGPAFF
TRBV11-2	-	-	14	TRBJ1-1	TGTGCCAGCAGTTACAGGGATAAGAACACTGAAGCTTTCTTT	CASSYRDKNTEAFF
TRBV30	TRBD2	-	14	TRBJ2-5	TGTGCCTGCCACCCCGTACCTAGCGGTGAGACCCAGTACTTC	CACHPVPSGETQYF
TRBV9	TRBD2	once	15	TRBJ2-1	TGTGCCAGCAGCCTAAGCGGGGACTCCTACAATGAGCAGTTCTTC	CASSLSGDSYNEQFF
TRBV5-1	-	-	14	TRBJ2-3	TGCGCCAGCAGCTTGGTACAGGGTGAAGATACGCAGTATTTT	CASSLVQGEDTQYF
TRBV5-6	TRBD1	once	17	TRBJ2-2	TGTGCCAGCAGTTGGTCTATGGGACAGGCGAACACCGGGGAGCTGTTTTTT	CASSWSMGQANTGELFF
TRBV5-1	TRBD1	-	15	TRBJ1-3	TGCGCCAGCAGCCAACAGGGGGAAGCTGGAAACACCATATATTTT	CASSQQGEAGNTIYF
TRBV19	TRBD1	few	18	TRBJ1-2	TGTGCCAGTAGTATCGGGGGGACAGGGGTTTCCATTACCTATGGCTACACCTTC	CASSIGGTGVSITYGYTF
TRBV7-2	-	few	14	TRBJ1-6	TGTGCCAGCAGCTTAACTACGGTAAATTCACCCCTCCACTTT	CASSLTTVNSPLHF
TRBV11-3	-	-	14	TRBJ1-4	TGTGCCAGCACCACTGGGGCATCTAATGAAAAACTGTTTTTT	CASTTGASNEKLFF
TRBV27	-	-	16	TRBJ2-1	TGTGCCAGCAGTAGGGGACCGAGGTATGATTACAATGAGCAGTTCTTC	CASSRGPRYDYNEQFF
TRBV5-6	TRBD1	-	16	TRBJ1-2	TGTGCCAGCAGCCTAACGTCGACAGGGATTTGGCGAGGCTACACCTTC	CASSLTSTGIWRGYTF
TRBV7-6	TRBD1	-	13	TRBJ1-1	TGTGCCAGCAGCTTAGGACAGGGGAGGGAAGCTTTCTTT	CASSLGQGREAFF
TRBV2	-	few	13	TRBJ1-1	TGTGCCAGCATGCGAACCGGAAACACTGAAGCTTTCTTT	CASMRTGNTEAFF
TRBV11-3	-	-	13	TRBJ2-1	TGTGCCAGCAGCCCACTAGCCTCTGGAGAGCAGTTCTTC	CASSPLASGEQFF
TRBV27	-	-	13	TRBJ2-7	TGTGCCAGCAGTTTCTCCGTGTCCTACGAGCAGTACTTC	CASSFSVSYEQYF
TRBV5-1	-	-	14	TRBJ1-1	TGCGCCAGCAGCTCACGGACTACCAACACTGAAGCTTTCTTT	CASSSRTTNTEAFF
TRBV5-1	TRBD1	-	16	TRBJ2-3	TGCGCCAGCAGACGAGACAGGGGTTCTCTCACAGATACGCAGTATTTT	CASRRDRGSLTDTQYF
TRBV30	-	-	13	TRBJ2-3	TGTGCCTGGAGTCGGATCCCCCCAGATACGCAGTATTTT	CAWSRIPPDTQYF
TRBV11-2	TRBD1	-	13	TRBJ1-1	TGTGCCAGCAGCTTTAGGACAGGGGCTGAAGCTTTCTTT	CASSFRTGAEAFF
TRBV19	-	once	14	TRBJ1-2	TGTGCCAGTAATGGGAATTTGGGGAACTATGGCTACACCTTC	CASNGNLGNYGYTF
TRBV5-1	-	-	14	TRBJ2-7	TGCGCCAGCAGCTTGGACCAGGACTTCTACGAGCAGTACTTC	CASSLDQDFYEQYF
TRBV6-1	-	few	13	TRBJ1-1	TGTGCCAGCAGTGAACCTTGGAGAACTGAAGCTTTCTTT	CASSEPWRTEAFF
TRBV11-3	-	-	14	TRBJ2-5	TGTGCCAGCAGCTTAGGGGTTAAGAGGGAGACCCAGTACTTC	CASSLGVKRETQYF
TRBV4-2	TRBD2	-	18	TRBJ2-5	TGTGCCAGCAGCCAAATCCGGAATAGCGGGAAGAAACAAGAGACCCAGTACTTC	CASSQIRNSGKKQETQYF
TRBV18	TRBD1	-	14	TRBJ1-1	TGTGCCAGCTCACCCCGACAGGGTTTGACTGAAGCTTTCTTT	CASSPRQGLTEAFF
TRBV27	TRBD2	few	14	TRBJ2-7	TGTGCCAGCAGAGACCTAGCGGGTGCCTACGAGCAGTACTTC	CASRDLAGAYEQYF
TRBV5-3	-	-	15	TRBJ1-5	TGTGCCAGAAGCGTCGAAGGGCGAAGAGGATGGCCCCAGCATTTT	CARSVEGRRGWPQHF
TRBV6-1	TRBD2	-	17	TRBJ2-3	TGTGCCAGCAGTGAAATCTTGGGACTAGCAAACGTCGGTACGCAGTATTTT	CASSEILGLANVGTQYF
TRBV20-1	-	-	11	TRBJ1-2	TGCAGTGCTAGTAGCAGTCCAGGCTACACCTTC	CSASSSPGYTF
TRBV28	TRBD2	-	13	TRBJ2-7	TGTGCCAGCAAACTAGCGGGAGGGGACGAGCAGTACTTC	CASKLAGGDEQYF
TRBV18	-	-	14	TRBJ2-7	TGTGCCAGCTCACCACCTAGCGTCACCTACGAGCAGTACTTC	CASSPPSVTYEQYF
TRBV11-2	-	-	13	TRBJ2-7	TGTGCCAGCAGCTTGAGTGGCTCCTACGAGCAGTACTTC	CASSLSGSYEQYF
TRBV6-6	TRBD2	-	15	TRBJ2-1	TGTGCCAGCACCGATAGCGGGAGCTCCTACAATGAGCAGTTCTTC	CASTDSGSSYNEQFF
TRBV11-2	-	-	15	TRBJ2-3	TGTGCCAGCAGCTTGTCGGGGGCTATCACAGATACGCAGTATTTT	CASSLSGAITDTQYF
TRBV5-4	-	once	14	TRBJ2-5	TGTGCCAGCAGCTTGGCCCTTAGCAGGGAGACCCAGTACTTC	CASSLALSRETQYF
TRBV2	TRBD1	-	14	TRBJ2-7	TGTGCCAGCACCCAAGGGGGACAGTTCTACGAGCAGTACTTC	CASTQGGQFYEQYF
TRBV28	-	-	12	TRBJ1-2	TGTGCCAGCATGAAGGGAAACTATGGCTACACCTTC	CASMKGNYGYTF